Below, 25 T cell receptor beta chains from the same sample are listed, as sequenced in a study of radiotherapy plus CTLA-4 blockade in lung cancer. Here immunoSEQ multiplex PCR was the method, and the copy in TCRdb shows in-frame clones only, minus some. Of 90,000 or so clones detected, around 82% appear once; the ten largest clones hold more than 0.75%. The specimen comprised peripheral blood, sampled from a patient treated with radiotherapy plus ipilimumab. These receptors all come from a human donor with non-small cell lung cancer who had stable disease on radiotherapy plus ipilimumab.

This clone was seen only a few times. The V gene is TRBV2, the J gene TRBJ1-6; 10 bases fit TRBD1. Trimming removed 5 bases from V and 2 bases from J; junction bases left unmatched: 3. Germline-derived CDR1 and CDR2 are SNHLY and FYNNEI. The CDR3 runs 16 residues. The CDR3 sequence is CASSRDRGAYNSPLHF. In nucleotides, the CDR3 is TGTGCCAGCAGTCGGGACAGGGGAGCCTATAATTCACCCCTCCACTTT.

The chain is built from TRBV28 and TRBJ1-2, with D possibly being TRBD1 (6 bases). V lost 1 base, J lost 8 bases, and 20 bases lay in between. Germline CDR1 is MDHEN and CDR2 is SYDVKM. CDR3 length: 16 amino acids. This CDR3 is CASSLSGSGARRGYTF. The CDR3 region has the DNA TGTGCCAGCAGTTTATCAGGGTCAGGGGCCAGGAGGGGCTACACCTTC.

V and J are TRBV7-8 and TRBJ2-2; D possibly uses TRBD1 or TRBD2 (6 bases each). Trimming cost V 2 bases and J 3 bases, with 10 bases left between them. The CDR3 totals 15 residues. Germline values: CDR1 SGHVS, CDR2 FQNEAQ. The CDR3: CASSLTGAYTGELFF. The CDR3 DNA reads TGTGCCAGCAGCTTAACGGGGGCCTACACCGGGGAGCTGTTTTTT.

The V call is TRBV2, the J call TRBJ1-4; 10 positions match TRBD1. V dropped 6 bases and J dropped 1; count of bases not matched to a gene: 2. This CDR3 spans 15 amino acids. Germline V CDR1 and CDR2: SNHLY, FYNNEI. The CDR3 region has the DNA TGTGCCAGCAGGGACAGGGGGAAAACTAATGAAAAACTGTTTTTT. As protein: CASRDRGKTNEKLFF.

In its sample, this clone was seen once. The gene calls are TRBV11-2 and TRBJ2-3; 7 bases fit TRBD2. The V and J ends lost 2 bases and 3 bases, in that order; junction bases with no gene match: 5. Per the germline V gene, CDR1 is SGHAT and CDR2 is FQNNGV. This CDR3 comprises 15 residues. The CDR3 region is CASSLTRGRTDTQYF. CDR3 coding DNA: TGTGCCAGCAGCTTAACGCGGGGGAGGACAGATACGCAGTATTTT.

The chain uses TRBV5-8 and TRBJ2-7, with 7 bases matching TRBD2. Germline CDR1 is SGHTS and CDR2 is YDEGEE. This CDR3 has 17 amino acids. Losses at the gene ends were 2 bases for V and 1 base for J; bases not matched to a gene: 12. The CDR3 bases are TGTGCCAGCAGCTTTAGAAAGAGCGGGATTCAATCCTACGAGCAGTACTTC. Protein product: CASSFRKSGIQSYEQYF. Combining the CDR3 with reference TRBV5-8 and TRBJ2-7 gives the whole variable domain EAGVTQSPTHLIKTRGQQATLRCSPISGHTSVYWYQQALGLGLQFLLWYDEGEERNRGNFPPRFSGRQFPNYSSELNVNALELEDSALYLCASSFRKSGIQSYEQYFGPGTRLTVT.

The rearrangement joins TRBV25-1 to TRBJ2-5; D is undetermined. Germline V gene data show CDR1 as MGHDK and CDR2 as SYGVNS. Trimming cost V 4 bases and J 5 bases, with 8 bases left between them. CDR3 length equals 12 residues. CDR3 in amino acids: CASSVGRETQYF. The CDR3 DNA is TGTGCCAGCAGTGTTGGGCGGGAGACCCAGTACTTC.

The chain combines TRBV6-5 with TRBJ1-4; a weak D match, TRBD1 (6 bases). This CDR3 spans 16 amino acids. V was cut by 0 bases and J by 8 bases, with 16 bases left in between. Germline CDR1 and CDR2: MNHEY and SVGAGI. This CDR3 is CASSYSRPTGYEKLFF. For the CDR3, the DNA is TGTGCCAGCAGTTACTCTCGGCCAACAGGGTACGAAAAACTGTTTTTT.

The sample holds one count of this clone. The chain employs TRBV7-3 and TRBJ2-3; 13 bases map to TRBD2. J lost 6 bases, V lost 7 bases, and 16 bases had no gene match. This CDR3 has 18 amino acids. CDR1 is SGHTA, CDR2 FQGTGA, per germline. The CDR3 nucleotides read TGTGCCAGCACCCTGACTAGCGGGGGGAAAGGATCGATGGATACGCAGTATTTT. This encodes CASTLTSGGKGSMDTQYF.

This clone was detected only once. Other DNA sequences in this sample translate to the same CDR3. V and J are TRBV6-5 and TRBJ1-4; D unresolved. V gave up 9 bases and J gave up 2 bases, with 7 bases separating them. The CDR3 extends over 12 amino acids. Germline assignment: CDR1 MNHEY and CDR2 SVGAGI. CDR3 loop: CASRATNEKLFF. CDR3 nucleotide sequence: TGTGCCAGTAGAGCGACTAATGAAAAACTGTTTTTT.

The chain is built from TRBV9 and TRBJ1-1, with a tentative D call TRBD1 (5 bases). Germline loops: CDR1 SGDLS, CDR2 YYNGEE. The CDR3 consists of 14 residues. The ends were cut back, 2 bases at V and 8 bases at J, with 16 bases in the middle. In DNA, the CDR3 is TGTGCCAGCAGCGTCTCTACAGGCATGTCCGAAGCTTTCTTT. This sequence encodes CASSVSTGMSEAFF.

The chain couples TRBV5-1 to TRBJ2-7, with a weak D call TRBD2 (6 bases). Germline assignment: CDR1 SGHRS and CDR2 YFSETQ. The V end lost 0 bases, the J end lost 0 bases, and 10 bases lay between the germline ends. CDR3 length: 15 amino acids. The CDR3 coding sequence is TGCGCCAGCAGCTTGGAACGGGGGTCCTCCTACGAGCAGTACTTC. Residues: CASSLERGSSYEQYF.

This rearrangement joins TRBV30 to TRBJ1-5; 7 bases fit TRBD1. The length of the CDR3 is 14 residues. Germline loops: CDR1 GTSNPN, CDR2 SVGIG (reference sequence). The junction had 5 bases not matched to a gene; V was cut back by 2 bases and J by 4 bases. This chain's CDR3 is CAWSQAGGNQPQHF. Here the CDR3 DNA reads TGTGCCTGGAGTCAGGCAGGGGGTAATCAGCCCCAGCATTTT.

This chain connects TRBV11-2 to TRBJ2-5; D unresolved. Germline-derived CDR1 and CDR2 are SGHAT and FQNNGV. V lost 1 base, J lost 1 base, and 7 bases lay in between. The CDR3 sequence is 14 residues long. The CDR3 sequence is CASSLVGGQETQYF. CDR3 DNA sequence: TGTGCCAGCAGCTTAGTGGGCGGCCAAGAGACCCAGTACTTC.

This chain links TRBV7-2 with TRBJ2-3, with 10 bases that match TRBD1. CDR3 length equals 15 residues. Germline V CDR1 and CDR2: SGHTA, FQGNSA. V lost 5 bases to trimming and J lost 3 bases; unmatched junction nucleotides: 5. CDR3 sequence reads: CASSPRDRGTDTQYF. CDR3 nucleotides: TGTGCCAGCAGCCCGCGGGACAGGGGAACAGATACGCAGTATTTT.

The rearrangement joins TRBV7-6 to TRBJ2-7; D is undetermined. Trimming removed 5 bases at V and 0 bases at J, with 11 bases between. Germline lookup yields CDR1 SGHVS and CDR2 FNYEAQ. The CDR3 has 14 amino acids. The CDR3 here is CASSPVGGSYEQYF. The CDR3 DNA reads TGTGCCAGCAGCCCCGTGGGCGGCTCCTACGAGCAGTACTTC.

This clone was detected a few times. V usage is TRBV5-1 and J usage is TRBJ1-2; perhaps TRBD1 as D (5 bases). The CDR3 runs 16 residues. The V and J ends lost 5 bases and 0 bases respectively, with 17 bases between them. Germline V gene data show CDR1 as SGHRS and CDR2 as YFSETQ. The CDR3 sequence is CASRRGPDPTNYGYTF. The CDR3 DNA reads TGCGCCAGCAGGAGGGGACCAGACCCCACTAACTATGGCTACACCTTC.

This chain connects TRBV7-2 to TRBJ1-6, with D maybe TRBD1 (6 bases). Germline CDR1 SGHTA, CDR2 FQGNSA. This CDR3 comprises 16 residues. The V and J ends lost 5 bases and 8 bases respectively, with 19 bases between them. The CDR3 loop reads CASSQDRTNIYSPLHF. The CDR3 DNA is TGTGCCAGCAGCCAAGACAGGACGAATATATATTCACCCCTCCACTTT.

The chain employs TRBV4-1 and TRBJ2-7, with D possibly matching TRBD1 (5 bases). The CDR3 runs 15 residues. CDR1 and CDR2 (germline): MGHRA, YSYEKL. V lost 3 bases and J lost 0, with 12 bases in between. For the CDR3, the DNA is TGCGCCAGCAGCCAGTCAAGGGGATCCTCCTACGAGCAGTACTTC. Translating gives CASSQSRGSSYEQYF.

The V and J genes are TRBV7-2 and TRBJ2-7; D unclear. The V gene lost 5 bases and the J gene lost 1 base, with 21 bases spanning the gap. There are 17 residues in the CDR3. Germline-derived CDR1 and CDR2 are SGHTA and FQGNSA. This chain's CDR3 is CASSPRPWKRQSYEQYF. The CDR3 nucleotides are TGTGCCAGCAGCCCACGCCCTTGGAAGCGTCAGTCCTACGAGCAGTACTTC. Full variable domain (remainder filled in from reference TRBV7-2 and TRBJ2-7): GAGVSQSPSNKVTEKGKDVELRCDPISGHTALYWYRQSLGQGLEFLIYFQGNSAPDKSGLPSDRFSAERTGGSVSTLTIQRTQQEDSAVYLCASSPRPWKRQSYEQYFGPGTRLTVT.

The chain joins TRBV7-9 to TRBJ2-6; D uncertain. Per the germline V gene, CDR1 is SEHNR and CDR2 is FQNEAQ (reference sequence). The CDR3 loop spans 18 amino acids. V lost 1 base, J lost 0 bases, and 13 bases lay in between. The CDR3 region is CASSLGGSLSSGANVLTF. CDR3 bases: TGTGCCAGCAGCTTAGGGGGATCCCTAAGCTCTGGGGCCAACGTCCTGACTTTC.

The V gene is TRBV6-6, the J gene TRBJ2-7; D is undetermined. Germline loops: CDR1 MNHNY, CDR2 SVGAGI (reference sequence). The CDR3 covers 13 residues. V shed 7 bases and J shed 2 bases, with 12 bases lying between them. In nucleotides, the CDR3 is TGTGCCAGCACCTTGGGTCCCCCCTACGAGCAGTACTTC. It codes for CASTLGPPYEQYF.

This clone occurred once. The gene calls are TRBV18 and TRBJ2-5, with 7 bases lining up with TRBD1. The CDR3 covers 13 residues. Germline V gives CDR1 KGHSH, CDR2 LQKENI. Trimming took 3 bases from V and 5 from J; bases not matched to a gene: 3. The CDR3 bases are TGTGCCAGCTCACCGAAGGGACAGGAGACCCAGTACTTC. Encoded protein: CASSPKGQETQYF.

Written as DNA, the CDR3 is TGTGCCTGGAGTTGGCAGAATAGCAATCAGCCCCAGCATTTT. Amino acids: CAWSWQNSNQPQHF. This chain joins TRBV30 and TRBJ1-5; D unclear. This CDR3 has 14 residues. V lost 2 bases to trimming and J lost 0 bases, with 8 bases between them. CDR1 is GTSNPN and CDR2 is SVGIG in the germline V gene (reference sequence).

The rearrangement links TRBV27 to TRBJ2-1, with 9 bases lining up with TRBD1. Per germline, CDR1 MNHEY and CDR2 SMNVEV (reference sequence). The length of the CDR3 is 16 residues. Unmatched junction bases numbered 8, after V lost 6 bases and J lost 2 bases. The CDR3 sequence: CASSTGQGPPYNEQFF. DNA for the CDR3: TGTGCCAGCAGCACAGGACAGGGGCCCCCCTACAATGAGCAGTTCTTC.